This entry describes one T cell receptor beta chain. Its antigen is undetermined. One end of the junction varies from germline; a read error may be responsible. The sample originates from a study of Graves' ophthalmopathy and Graves' hyperthyroidism. Amplification of the TCR beta CDR3 regions used RNA transcripts (as template). Amplification began with first-round RT-PCR using HTBI primers, then second-round multiplex PCR was performed. TCRdb ran MiXCR on the multiplex PCR reads and lists one entry per CDR3 protein. Of almost 750,000 distinct CDR3 sequences in the sample, roughly 40% were seen once. Germline V gene sequence: CDR1 ENHRY, CDR2 SYGVKD. CDR3 size: 15 residues. Study findings and constraints: Also, most clonotypes expanded in the thyroid above 0.001 frequency appeared in blood.

The chain carries TRBV10-3 and TRBJ1-5; D is undetermined. What was sequenced was peripheral blood. The receptor's source is an adult man with Graves' ophthalmopathy. The CDR3 loop reads CASSDGVYSNQPQHF. The CDR3 bases are TGTGCCAGCAGTGACGGGGTTTATAGCAATCAGCCCCAGCATTTT.